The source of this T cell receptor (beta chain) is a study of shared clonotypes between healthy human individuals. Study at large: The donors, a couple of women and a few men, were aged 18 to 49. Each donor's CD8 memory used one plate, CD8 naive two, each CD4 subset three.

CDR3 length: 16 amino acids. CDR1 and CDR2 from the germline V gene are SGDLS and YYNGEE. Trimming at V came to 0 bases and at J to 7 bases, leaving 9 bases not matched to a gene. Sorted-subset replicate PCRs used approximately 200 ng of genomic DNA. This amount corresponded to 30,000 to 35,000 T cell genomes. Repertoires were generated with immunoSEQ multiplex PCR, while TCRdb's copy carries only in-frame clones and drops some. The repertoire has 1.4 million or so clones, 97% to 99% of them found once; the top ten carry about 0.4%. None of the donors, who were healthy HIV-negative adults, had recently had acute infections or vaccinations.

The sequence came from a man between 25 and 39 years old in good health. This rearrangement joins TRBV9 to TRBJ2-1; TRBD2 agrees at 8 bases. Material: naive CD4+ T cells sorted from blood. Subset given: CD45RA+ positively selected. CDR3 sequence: CASSVGAGVVINEQFF. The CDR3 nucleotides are TGTGCCAGCAGCGTAGGAGCGGGAGTGGTTATTAATGAGCAGTTCTTC.